This TCR beta chain was documented in a study of identical twins. Notes on this clonotype: Its antigen is still unknown.

The J segment lost 1 base and the V segment lost 3 bases, leaving 5 bases of the junction unmatched. The CDR3 covers 16 residues. Germline values: CDR1 MGHRA, CDR2 YSYEKL. The study's findings and limits: Conclusions relied on cross-sectional statistical analysis, not following the same donors. Carriage of fewer insertions was seen in abundant cord blood beta clonotypes, whereas memory repertoires showed none.

In TCRdb, the 5' RACE reads were re-called with MiXCR into one record per CDR3 protein. The repertoire has 400,000 to 650,000 distinct CDR3 sequences, 22% of them found once; the top ten carry 0.91%. The sample also formed part of further work on T cells expressing NK-cell markers. That source adds: Topping the CD3+CD56-NKG2C+ fraction as well were these clonotypes, in a few donors.

The chain employs TRBV4-1 and TRBJ2-4; 8 positions match TRBD1. The TCR was taken from a woman younger than 30 in good health. The sample taken for sequencing was CD4+ T cells sorted from blood. The CDR3 bases are TGCGCCAGCAGCCAGACAGGGGCCGGGGCCAAAAACATTCAGTACTTC. Translated, it gives CASSQTGAGAKNIQYF.